These 28 T cell receptor beta chains were sequenced from one sample in a study of regulatory T cells in long-lasting Graves disease. Time point defined: persistent/refractory GD, antithyroid drugs over 5 years with positive TRAb. RNA from PBMCs was the source of the TCR library. Building of the TCR beta libraries involved iRepertoire HTBI primers and Arm-PCR of CDR3 regions. One entry per CDR3 protein, called by TCRdb with MiXCR from the multiplex PCR reads. The table includes about half a million distinct CDR3 sequences, roughly 22% detected once. The sample was peripheral blood mononuclear cells (PBMCs), taken when the disease was refractory, from a patient treated with antithyroid drugs. All receptors come from a female donor with Graves disease.

This clonotype was detected ten times or more. The chain is built from TRBV6-2 or TRBV6-3 and TRBJ2-5; possible D gene TRBD1, 6 bases. The CDR3 covers 14 residues. The V and J ends lost 6 bases and 10 bases respectively, with 21 bases between them. Germline-derived CDR1 and CDR2 are MNHEY and SVGEGT. CDR3 sequence (DNA): TGTGCCAGCAGCTATACGGACAGTCAAGAGGGCCAGTACTTC. Its protein is CASSYTDSQEGQYF.

This clonotype was counted many times. The chain joins TRBV6-1 to TRBJ1-2; perhaps TRBD1 as D (6 bases). The CDR3 has 14 residues. V lost 7 bases, J lost 9 bases, and 21 bases lay in between. Germline CDR1 reads MNHNS; CDR2 reads SASEGT. The CDR3 coding sequence is TGTGCCAGCATCCCGGACAGCGCGGTTGAGAGCTACACCTTC. This codes for CASIPDSAVESYTF.

The chain combines TRBV19 with TRBJ1-1; a weak D match, TRBD1 (6 bases). This CDR3 contains 12 residues. Germline V gene data show CDR1 as LNHDA and CDR2 as SQIVND (reference sequence). Trimming removed 6 bases from V and 8 bases from J, with 13 bases in between. This CDR3 reads CASRLGAREAFF. In DNA, the CDR3 is TGTGCCAGTAGATTGGGGGCGAGGGAAGCTTTCTTT.

This clonotype was detected only a few times. The rearrangement links TRBV20-1 to TRBJ2-3; no clear D. The closer fit of TRBJ2-7 to the DNA end suggests the J call may be wrong. This CDR3 has 13 amino acids. CDR1 and CDR2 from the germline V gene are DFQATT and SNEGSKA (reference sequence). The CDR3 nucleotides are TGCAGTGCTAGAGTAGCCAGCGAGTACGAGCAGTACTTC. This translates into CSARVASEYEQYF.

The rearrangement uses TRBV20-1 and TRBJ2-3, with D unresolved. This CDR3 has 12 residues. Trimming stripped 3 bases from V and 6 bases from J, with 10 bases between. CDR1 is DFQATT, CDR2 SNEGSKA, per germline (reference sequence). CDR3 nucleotides: TGCAGTGCTAGTCAAACCGGGGATACGCAGTATTTT. Encoded protein: CSASQTGDTQYF.

The chain recombines TRBV24-1 with TRBJ2-3; 8 nucleotides align to TRBD2. V lost 4 bases, J lost 0 bases, and 8 bases stayed unmatched. Per the germline V gene, CDR1 is KGHDR and CDR2 is SFDVKD. The CDR3 length is 17 residues. The CDR3 DNA sequence: TGTGCCACCAGTGAGTCCCTTGGACTAGCTAGCACAGATACGCAGTATTTT. Residues: CATSESLGLASTDTQYF.

V and J are TRBV20-1 and TRBJ1-1, with D perhaps matching TRBD1 (6 bases). Germline assignment: CDR1 DFQATT and CDR2 SNEGSKA (reference sequence). Trimming left V 5 bases short and J 0 bases short, with 13 bases between. There are 14 residues in the CDR3. CDR3 nucleotides: TGCAGTGCTCCCGATGGACAGCTGAACACTGAAGCTTTCTTT. It yields the protein CSAPDGQLNTEAFF.

The chain employs TRBV15 and TRBJ2-2; no clear D gene. The V end was cut by 7 bases, the J end by 6 bases, with 12 bases between. CDR1 and CDR2 from the germline V gene are LNHNV and YYDKDF (reference sequence). The CDR3 loop spans 13 amino acids. The CDR3 DNA reads TGTGCCACCATGGCCGCAGAGGCCGGGGAGCTGTTTTTT. As protein: CATMAAEAGELFF.

V is TRBV30 and J is TRBJ1-1; D not resolved. Germline CDR1 reads GTSNPN; CDR2 reads SVGIG (reference sequence). V was pared by 3 bases and J by 0 bases, with 8 bases between. The CDR3 sequence is 13 residues long. The CDR3 sequence: CAWRGPLNTEAFF. CDR3 nucleotides: TGTGCCTGGAGAGGACCCCTGAACACTGAAGCTTTCTTT.

A note on this clonotype: Relative to the germline gene, one junction end is altered; a read error may explain this. The chain joins TRBV7-2 to TRBJ2-3; D not resolved. Germline assignment: CDR1 SGHTA and CDR2 FQGNSA. The CDR3 runs 12 residues. CDR3 protein: CAGSPQSLRQYF. The CDR3 region has the DNA TGTGCCGGCAGCCCACAGTCGTTAAGGCAGTATTTT.

This clonotype was seen many times. This sequence joins TRBV2 and TRBJ1-4; D call uncertain. This CDR3 is 13 amino acids long. Germline-derived CDR1 and CDR2 are SNHLY and FYNNEI. The V end was cut by 10 bases, the J end by 6 bases, with 15 bases between. The CDR3 DNA reads as TGTGCCAACGTGGATAGACGATATGAAAAACTGTTTTTT. Translation gives CANVDRRYEKLFF.

This clonotype has only a few counts. The J gene is TRBJ1-6, the V gene TRBV7-8; D unclear. The CDR3 sequence is 20 residues long. The V end was cut by 4 bases, the J end by 0 bases, with 22 bases between. In germline, CDR1 is SGHVS, CDR2 FQNEAQ. The CDR3 here is CASSYSLADLRSSYNSPLHF. The CDR3 nucleotides read TGTGCCAGCAGCTACTCACTGGCCGACCTCCGGAGCTCCTATAATTCACCCCTCCACTTT.

This clonotype has ten or more counts. The V gene is TRBV12-3 or TRBV12-4, the J gene TRBJ1-2; D remains unclear. This CDR3 spans 14 amino acids. With 5 bases removed from V and 8 bases from J, the gap between germline ends came to 18 bases. CDR3 bases: TGTGCCAGCAGTCTCCAGTCGGGCACTGAAGGCTACACCTTC. Its translation: CASSLQSGTEGYTF.

This clonotype showed up many times. V and J are TRBV6-1 and TRBJ1-2, with a possible D match to TRBD1 (5 bases). This CDR3 has 12 residues. Germline V gives CDR1 MNHNS, CDR2 SASEGT. V was pared by 7 bases and J by 5 bases, with 11 bases between. The CDR3 sequence is CASTPGFYGYTF. For the CDR3, the DNA is TGTGCCAGCACGCCAGGGTTTTATGGCTACACCTTC.

This clonotype has ten or more counts. The CDR3 region is CASSVGGDIQYF. The CDR3 region has the DNA TGTGCCAGCAGCGTAGGGGGGGACATTCAGTACTTC. The chain couples TRBV9 to TRBJ2-4, with D tentatively TRBD2 (6 bases). The ends were cut back, 0 bases at V and 8 bases at J, with 6 bases in the middle. CDR3 length equals 12 residues. CDR1 and CDR2 from the germline V gene are SGDLS and YYNGEE. The full variable domain, completed using reference TRBV9 and TRBJ2-4, is DSGVTQTPKHLITATGQRVTLRCSPRSGDLSVYWYQQSLDQGLQFLIQYYNGEERAKGNILERFSAQQFPDLHSELNLSSLELGDSALYFCASSVGGDIQYFGAGTRLSVL.

This chain connects TRBV5-7 to TRBJ2-2; 8 bases align to TRBD2. TRBV5-7 is classed as an ORF, of uncertain function. This CDR3 is built from 12 residues. The V gene end was trimmed by 7 bases and the J gene end by 5 bases; junction bases not matched to a gene: 1. The CDR3 loop is CASPGGTGELFF. CDR3 sequence (DNA): TGTGCCAGCCCGGGGGGGACCGGGGAGCTGTTTTTT.

The rearrangement uses TRBV29-1 and TRBJ1-1, with D possibly being TRBD1 (5 bases). Germline-derived CDR1 and CDR2 are SQVTM and ANQGSEA. The CDR3 has 12 amino acids. V was cut by 4 bases and J by 0 bases, with 6 bases left in between. The CDR3: CSVVRVNTEAFF. In nucleotides, the CDR3 is TGCAGCGTTGTCAGGGTGAACACTGAAGCTTTCTTT. The whole variable domain, filled in from reference TRBV29-1 and TRBJ1-1, reads SAVISQKPSRDICQRGTSLTIQCQVDSQVTMMFWYRQQPGQSLTLIATANQGSEATYESGFVIDKFPISRPNLTFSTLTVSNMSPEDSSIYLCSVVRVNTEAFFGQGTRLTVV.

This clonotype appeared a few times. The J gene is TRBJ1-5, the V gene TRBV30; TRBD1 agrees at 7 bases. There are 15 residues in the CDR3. V gave up 5 bases and J gave up 1 base; unmatched junction bases: 8. Germline-derived CDR1 and CDR2 are GTSNPN and SVGIG (reference sequence). CDR3 bases: TGTGCCTGGTCCTCAGGGGGTGTCAGCAATCAGCCCCAGCATTTT. Protein product: CAWSSGGVSNQPQHF.

This clonotype has a handful of counts. The chain links TRBV4-1 to TRBJ1-2, with 7 bases identical to TRBD1. Germline lookup yields CDR1 MGHRA and CDR2 YSYEKL. Trimming took 0 bases from V and 1 from J; bases not matched to a gene: 8. The CDR3 loop spans 17 amino acids. As DNA, the CDR3 is TGCGCCAGCAGCCAAGAAGGGGGCTTACCACTTAACTATGGCTACACCTTC. The encoded protein is CASSQEGGLPLNYGYTF.

The V call is TRBV3-1, the J call TRBJ2-7; tentative D call: TRBD1 (6 bases). V shed 1 base and J shed 0 bases, with 13 bases lying between them. The CDR3 length is 16 residues. Germline loops: CDR1 LGHDT, CDR2 YNNKEL (reference sequence). The CDR3 protein is CASSQGRGIRSYEQYF. The DNA for the CDR3 is TGTGCCAGCAGCCAAGGAAGGGGGATTCGCTCCTACGAGCAGTACTTC.

Notes on this clonotype: With a much larger clone just one base away, this may be a read error. V gene TRBV5-1 combines with J gene TRBJ1-6; unclear D gene. CDR1 and CDR2 from the germline V gene are SGHRS and YFSETQ. The CDR3 spans 13 residues. The CDR3 bases are TGCGGCAAGCCGGCAACATATAATTCACCCCTCCACTTT. It is translated as CGKPATYNSPLHF.

This clonotype was seen more than once but under ten times. The V gene is TRBV12-3 or TRBV12-4, the J gene TRBJ1-3; D remains unclear. V was shortened by 5 bases and J by 4 bases, with 18 bases between the two germline ends. The CDR3 covers 16 residues. In nucleotides, the CDR3 is TGTGCCAGCAGTCCTAGTGAGGTCGTTGGAGGAAACACCATATATTTT. Protein sequence: CASSPSEVVGGNTIYF.

This clonotype was recorded at least ten times. The chain joins TRBV12-3 or TRBV12-4 to TRBJ2-5; 10 bases align to TRBD2. This CDR3 comprises 17 residues. Unmatched junction bases numbered 10, after V lost 2 bases and J lost 4 bases. The CDR3 loop reads CASSLIAERGGAETQYF. In DNA, the CDR3 is TGTGCCAGCAGTTTAATCGCCGAGCGGGGGGGCGCAGAGACCCAGTACTTC.

This clonotype was found many times. The genes are TRBV11-2 and TRBJ1-6; weak D call: TRBD1 (5 bases). CDR3 size: 18 residues. Trimming cost V 2 bases and J 7 bases, with 21 bases left between them. Germline V CDR1 and CDR2: SGHAT, FQNNGV. The CDR3 reads CASSLSQPGPPVNSPLHF. The CDR3 DNA is TGTGCCAGCAGCTTAAGCCAGCCGGGGCCGCCAGTAAATTCACCCCTCCACTTT.

The genes are TRBV20-1 and TRBJ2-1; perhaps TRBD1 as D (5 bases). The CDR3 runs 12 residues. Germline CDR1 is DFQATT and CDR2 is SNEGSKA (reference sequence). V lost 4 bases to trimming and J lost 6 bases, with 10 bases between them. The chain's CDR3 is CSANQGGNEQFF. In DNA form, the CDR3 reads TGCAGTGCTAACCAGGGTGGCAATGAGCAGTTCTTC.

The chain couples TRBV6-1 to TRBJ2-1; D may be TRBD1 (6 bases). Trimming pared 6 bases from V and 9 bases from J, leaving 12 bases between. From germline, CDR1 is MNHNS and CDR2 SASEGT. This CDR3 is 12 amino acids long. The CDR3 DNA follows: TGTGCCAGCAGGGTGGGGGCGGGTGAGCAGTTCTTC. Translating it yields CASRVGAGEQFF.

The chain combines TRBV20-1 with TRBJ1-1, with D possibly TRBD1 on 6 matching bases. CDR1 DFQATT and CDR2 SNEGSKA come from the germline V gene (reference sequence). Trimming pared 4 bases from V and 7 bases from J, leaving 16 bases between. The CDR3 sequence is 13 residues long. The CDR3 nucleotides are TGCAGTGCTACCCTGCTAGGGGGGGGTGAAGCTTTCTTT. This sequence encodes CSATLLGGGEAFF.

This clonotype was seen a few times. This chain connects TRBV29-1 to TRBJ2-7; TRBD2 aligns across 7 bases. The germline V gene encodes CDR1 SQVTM and CDR2 ANQGSEA. The CDR3 extends over 13 amino acids. Unmatched junction bases numbered 12, after V lost 7 bases and J lost 6 bases. The CDR3 reads CSASGPASGEQYF. CDR3 nucleotide sequence: TGCAGCGCAAGTGGCCCGGCTAGCGGCGAGCAGTACTTC.